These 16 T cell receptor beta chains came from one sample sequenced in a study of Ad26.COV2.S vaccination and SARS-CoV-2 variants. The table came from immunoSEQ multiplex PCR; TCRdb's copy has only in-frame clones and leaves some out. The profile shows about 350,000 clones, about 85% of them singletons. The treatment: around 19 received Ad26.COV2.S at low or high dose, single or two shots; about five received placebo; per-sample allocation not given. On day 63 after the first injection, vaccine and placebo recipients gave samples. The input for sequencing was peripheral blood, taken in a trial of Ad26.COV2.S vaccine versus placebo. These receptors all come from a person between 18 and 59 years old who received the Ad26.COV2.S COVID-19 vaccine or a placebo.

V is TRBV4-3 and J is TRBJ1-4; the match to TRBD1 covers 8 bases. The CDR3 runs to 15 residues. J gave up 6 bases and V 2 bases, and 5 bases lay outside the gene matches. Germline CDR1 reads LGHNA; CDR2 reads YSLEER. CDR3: CASSQPGQGYEKLFF. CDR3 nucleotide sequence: TGCGCCAGCAGCCAACCAGGACAGGGCTATGAAAAACTGTTTTTT.

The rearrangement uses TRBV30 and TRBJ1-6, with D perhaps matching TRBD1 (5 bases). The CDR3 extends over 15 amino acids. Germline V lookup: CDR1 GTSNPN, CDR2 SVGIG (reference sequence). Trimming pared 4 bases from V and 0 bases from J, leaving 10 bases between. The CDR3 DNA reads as TGTGCCTGGACCGACGGGGGCTCCTATAATTCACCCCTCCACTTT. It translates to CAWTDGGSYNSPLHF.

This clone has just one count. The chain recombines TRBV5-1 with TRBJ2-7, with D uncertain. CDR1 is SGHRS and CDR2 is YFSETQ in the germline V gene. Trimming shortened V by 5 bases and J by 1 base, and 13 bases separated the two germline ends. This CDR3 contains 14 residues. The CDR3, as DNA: TGCGCCAGCAGGCCCTTTACGTATTCCTACGAGCAGTACTTC. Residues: CASRPFTYSYEQYF.

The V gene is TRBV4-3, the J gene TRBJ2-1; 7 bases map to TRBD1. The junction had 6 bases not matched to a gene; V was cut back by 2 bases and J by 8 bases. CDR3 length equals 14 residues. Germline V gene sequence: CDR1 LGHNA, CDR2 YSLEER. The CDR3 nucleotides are TGCGCCAGCAGCCAATCCAACAGGGGCCATGAGCAGTTCTTC. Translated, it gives CASSQSNRGHEQFF.

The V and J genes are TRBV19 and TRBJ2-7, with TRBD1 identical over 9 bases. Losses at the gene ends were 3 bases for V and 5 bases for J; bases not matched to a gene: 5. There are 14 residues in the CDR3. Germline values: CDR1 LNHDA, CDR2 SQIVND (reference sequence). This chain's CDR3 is CASSIGQGRNEQYF. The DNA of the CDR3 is TGTGCCAGTAGTATCGGACAGGGGAGGAACGAGCAGTACTTC.

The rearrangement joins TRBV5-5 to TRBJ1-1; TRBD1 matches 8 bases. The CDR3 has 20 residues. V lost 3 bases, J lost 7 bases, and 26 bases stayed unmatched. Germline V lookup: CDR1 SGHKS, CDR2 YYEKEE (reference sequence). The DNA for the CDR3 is TGTGCCAGCAGCTGGAACCGGGACAGGACAAAACAACCAAATTACATTGAAGCTTTCTTT. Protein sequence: CASSWNRDRTKQPNYIEAFF.

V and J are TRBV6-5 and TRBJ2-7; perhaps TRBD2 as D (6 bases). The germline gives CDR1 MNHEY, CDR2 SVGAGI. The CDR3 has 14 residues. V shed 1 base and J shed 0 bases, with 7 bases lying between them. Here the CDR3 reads CASSYYGSSYEQYF. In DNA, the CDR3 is TGTGCCAGCAGTTACTACGGGAGCTCCTACGAGCAGTACTTC.

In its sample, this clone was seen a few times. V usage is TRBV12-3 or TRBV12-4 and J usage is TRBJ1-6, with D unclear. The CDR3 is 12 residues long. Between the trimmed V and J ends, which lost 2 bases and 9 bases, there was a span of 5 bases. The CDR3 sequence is CASSLYLSPLHF. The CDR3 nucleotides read TGTGCCAGCAGTTTATATCTTTCACCCCTCCACTTT.

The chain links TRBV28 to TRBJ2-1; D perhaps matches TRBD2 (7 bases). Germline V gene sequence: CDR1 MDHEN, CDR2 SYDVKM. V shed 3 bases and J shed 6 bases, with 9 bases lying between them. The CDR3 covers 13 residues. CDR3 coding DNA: TGTGCCAGCAGTTTGGGAGGGGGCAATGAGCAGTTCTTC. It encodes CASSLGGGNEQFF.

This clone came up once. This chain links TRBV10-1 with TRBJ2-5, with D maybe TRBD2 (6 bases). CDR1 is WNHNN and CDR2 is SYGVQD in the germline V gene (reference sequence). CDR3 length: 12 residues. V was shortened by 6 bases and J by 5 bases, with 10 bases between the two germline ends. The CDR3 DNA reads TGCGCCAGCAGGGGGGGTGGGGAGACCCAGTACTTC. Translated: CASRGGGETQYF.

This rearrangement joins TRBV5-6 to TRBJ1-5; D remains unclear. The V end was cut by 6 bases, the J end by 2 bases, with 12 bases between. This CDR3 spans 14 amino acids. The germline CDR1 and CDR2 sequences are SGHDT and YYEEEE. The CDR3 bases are TGTGCCAGCATGGCGGGGAATGGCAATCAGCCCCAGCATTTT. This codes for CASMAGNGNQPQHF.

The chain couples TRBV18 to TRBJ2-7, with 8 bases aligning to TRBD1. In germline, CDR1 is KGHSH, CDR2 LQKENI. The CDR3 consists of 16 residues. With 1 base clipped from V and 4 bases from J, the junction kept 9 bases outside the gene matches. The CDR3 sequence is CASSPLAGQEVYEQYF. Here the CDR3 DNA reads TGTGCCAGCTCACCACTCGCGGGACAGGAGGTTTACGAGCAGTACTTC.

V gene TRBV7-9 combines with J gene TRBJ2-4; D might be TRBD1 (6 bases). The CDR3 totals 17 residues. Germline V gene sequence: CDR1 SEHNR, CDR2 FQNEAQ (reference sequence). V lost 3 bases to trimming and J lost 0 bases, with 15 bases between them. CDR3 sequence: CASSFRTETLAKNIQYF. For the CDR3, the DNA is TGTGCCAGCAGCTTCCGGACAGAAACACTAGCCAAAAACATTCAGTACTTC.

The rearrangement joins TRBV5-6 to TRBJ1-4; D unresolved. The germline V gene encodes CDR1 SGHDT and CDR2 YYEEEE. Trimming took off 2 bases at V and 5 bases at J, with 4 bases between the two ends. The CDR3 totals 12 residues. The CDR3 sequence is CASSLYNEKLFF. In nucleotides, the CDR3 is TGTGCCAGCAGCTTATACAATGAAAAACTGTTTTTT.

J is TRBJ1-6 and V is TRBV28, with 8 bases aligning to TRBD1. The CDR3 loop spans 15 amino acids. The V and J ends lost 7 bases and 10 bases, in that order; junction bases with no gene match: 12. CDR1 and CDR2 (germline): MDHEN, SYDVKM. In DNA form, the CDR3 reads TGTGCCAGCAAGAACAGGGGGGATTCTTGGTCACCCCTCCACTTT. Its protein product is CASKNRGDSWSPLHF.

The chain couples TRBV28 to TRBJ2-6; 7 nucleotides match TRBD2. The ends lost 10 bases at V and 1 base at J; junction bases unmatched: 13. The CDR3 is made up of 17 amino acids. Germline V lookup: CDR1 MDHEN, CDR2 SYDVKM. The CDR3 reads CATLGGVDSSGANVLTF. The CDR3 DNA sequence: TGTGCCACCTTGGGAGGGGTTGATAGTTCTGGGGCCAACGTCCTGACTTTC.